This TCR beta chain was captured in a study of blood T cells in healthy people across ages (dated by TCRdb to the mid-2010s). With regard to the full study: In model experiments, template switching captured roughly one uniquely barcoded TCR beta cDNA molecule for every two T cells. To track age-related changes in TCR beta repertoire diversity, the study relied on deep sequencing normalized with unique cDNA molecular identifiers. Donors were grouped into four age groups: young (average roughly 16 years), middle-aged (less than 40), aged (roughly 67) and long-lived (roughly 80). To avoid experimental bias, donors of different ages were spread randomly across the sequencing lanes. The study analyzed two additional independent replicas of 1 million unique cDNA reads from the same blood draw for two donors, one aged 18 to 30 and one aged 80 or older. The paper's findings and limits, for the study overall: Observed TCR beta diversity per million T cells fell roughly linearly with age, and a significant reduction was already apparent by age around 39. Conclusive comparison of naive and antigen-experienced compartments was prevented by the profiling of bulk unsorted PBMCs. The long-lived group showed more naive CD4+ T cells, fewer expanded clones and increased TCR diversity than the aged group, suggesting age selection. Estimates of total diversity from one million sequenced T cells were regarded as lower bounds and underestimates. The CMV infection status of donors was not known, potentially confounding age-related changes in expanded clonotypes. Observed TCR beta diversity correlated strongly with the percentage of naive T cells measured by flow cytometry.

Reading the germline V gene gives CDR1 SQVTM and CDR2 ANQGSEA. The V and J ends are trimmed by 5 bases and 0 bases, leaving 8 bases between them. The CDR3 goes from the cysteine to the phenylalanine over 12 residues. Only the CDR3 portion is preserved as DNA: 36 bases, with reading frame beginning at the first base. This clonotype occurred many times. Its antigen is still unknown. The record has no base qualities; no much larger clone is one base away. The donors were around 39 Caucasian individuals from Russia, aged roughly 6 to 90 years, who were systemically healthy. Ten milliliters of peripheral blood were drawn from each donor into EDTA-treated Vacutainer tubes. Ficoll-Paque density-gradient centrifugation was used to isolate PBMCs, with at least 6.5 million per sample. Total RNA, at least 6 micrograms per sample, was extracted from PBMCs with Trizol reagent. For every donor, an aliquot of PBMCs went through flow cytometry to measure the percentages of naive CD45RAhigh/CD27high T cells.

Library preparation was by 5' RACE. Sequencing relied on an Illumina HiSeq 2500. A second PCR of 7 to 11 cycles was performed with a sample-barcoded 5' primer and a J-beta primer mix. A template-switch 5' adaptor carrying 12 random nucleotides introduced a unique molecular identifier onto each TCR beta cDNA molecule. Each sample yielded at least 3 million CDR3-containing paired-end reads. First-strand cDNA was synthesized from all RNA with the Mint cDNA synthesis kit, primed by a TRBC-specific oligonucleotide. All cDNA was treated with uracil-DNA glycosylase and then went through a first 18-cycle PCR with the universal primers M1SS and BC2_uni_R. In the paper's pipeline: For normalization, 1 million high-quality reads, each with a distinct molecular identifier, were randomly selected from each sample. Reads with shared molecular identifiers were discarded instead of being binned into consensus sequences. MiTCR, run with a Q25 quality threshold and the strictest error-elimination algorithm, handled CDR3 identification, clonotype clustering and error correction. Lower-bound total TCR beta diversity was estimated with a nonparametric unseen species model using Euler transformation. The raw public data were reprocessed by TCRdb itself: fastp quality trimming at Q25, MiXCR clonotype calling, in-frame beta chains only. One record per CDR3 amino acid sequence lists the most common genes and DNA. The V and J calls were determined by TCRdb, not by the authors. Recorded for this sample are some 1 million distinct CDR3 sequences; 40% to 45% of them occurred a single time. The ten largest clones represent 15% to 20% of the sample.

The rearranged segments are TRBV29-1 and TRBJ2-7; possibly the D gene is TRBD1, per 5 matching bases. The source material was blood. The source of this sequence is a woman aged 60 to 75 in good health. The nucleotide sequence reads TGCAGCGTTCAGGACAACTCCTACGAGCAGTACTTC. This yields the protein CSVQDNSYEQYF.